This entry concerns a single TCR beta chain. Its antigen is unknown. Sequencing was performed with immunoSEQ multiplex PCR; in TCRdb, only in-frame clones are kept and a portion is missing. This table has about 170,000 clones, about nine tenths appearing once. Germline V gene lookup returns CDR1 LNHDA and CDR2 SQIVND (reference sequence). J gave up 1 base and V 5 bases, and 10 bases lay outside the gene matches. CDR3 length: 17 residues. The data were obtained in a study of cytomegalovirus exposure and HLA in healthy donors. The study, taken as a whole, reports: The study recorded 150 to 200 TCR beta chains that were cytomegalovirus-associated. Reported performance of the classifier showed diagnosis of cytomegalovirus status with high specificity and sensitivity. In vitro confirmation showed three CMV-associated chains to be CMV antigen specific.

The sequenced sample consisted of PBMCs. This TCR was recovered from a woman in her late teens or twenties in good health and CMV-seropositive. This chain joins TRBV19 and TRBJ2-7, with 11 bases that match TRBD2. CDR3 DNA: TGTGCCAGTAGTCCCACGGGGGGACTAGCGGTATCCTACGAGCAGTACTTC. Translation: CASSPTGGLAVSYEQYF.